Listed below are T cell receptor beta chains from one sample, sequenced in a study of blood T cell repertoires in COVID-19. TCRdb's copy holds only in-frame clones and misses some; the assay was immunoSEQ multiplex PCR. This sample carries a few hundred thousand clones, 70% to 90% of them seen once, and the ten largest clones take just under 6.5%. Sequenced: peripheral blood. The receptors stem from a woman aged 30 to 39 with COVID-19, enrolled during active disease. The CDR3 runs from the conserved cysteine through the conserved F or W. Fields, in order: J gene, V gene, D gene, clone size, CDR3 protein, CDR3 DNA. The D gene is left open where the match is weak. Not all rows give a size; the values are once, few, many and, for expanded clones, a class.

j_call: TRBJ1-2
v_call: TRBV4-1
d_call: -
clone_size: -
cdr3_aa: CASSQDSGNYGYTF
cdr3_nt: TGCGCCAGCAGCCAAGATTCCGGGAACTATGGCTACACCTTC

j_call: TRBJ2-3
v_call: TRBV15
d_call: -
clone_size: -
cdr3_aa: CATSHRFRLDADTQYF
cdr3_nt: TGTGCCACCAGCCACCGTTTCCGACTAGACGCAGATACGCAGTATTTT

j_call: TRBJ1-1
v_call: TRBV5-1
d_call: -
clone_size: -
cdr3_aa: CASSFPDPGTEAFF
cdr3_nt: TGCGCCAGCAGCTTCCCGGATCCAGGCACTGAAGCTTTCTTT

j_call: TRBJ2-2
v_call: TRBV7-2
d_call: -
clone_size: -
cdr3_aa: CASSLEQTGELFF
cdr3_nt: TGTGCCAGCAGCTTAGAACAGACCGGGGAGCTGTTTTTT

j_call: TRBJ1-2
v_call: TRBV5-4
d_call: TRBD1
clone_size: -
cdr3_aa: CASGGTVYGYTF
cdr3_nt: TGTGCCAGCGGCGGGACAGTCTATGGCTACACCTTC

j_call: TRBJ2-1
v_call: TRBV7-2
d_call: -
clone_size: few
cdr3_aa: CASSFITGTLINEQFF
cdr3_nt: TGTGCCAGCAGTTTCATAACCGGGACTCTAATCAATGAGCAGTTCTTC

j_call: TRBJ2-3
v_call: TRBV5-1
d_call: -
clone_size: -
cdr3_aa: CASSLQELSPTDTQYF
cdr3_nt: TGCGCCAGCAGCTTGCAAGAGTTGTCCCCCACAGATACGCAGTATTTT

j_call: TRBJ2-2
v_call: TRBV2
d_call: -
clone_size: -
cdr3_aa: CASSLRGAGLGNTGELFF
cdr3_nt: TGTGCCAGCAGTCTTCGTGGAGCAGGGCTGGGAAACACCGGGGAGCTGTTTTTT

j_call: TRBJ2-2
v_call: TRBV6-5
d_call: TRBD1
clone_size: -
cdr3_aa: CASRPGGIGELFF
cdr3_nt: TGTGCCAGCCGCCCAGGGGGTATCGGGGAGCTGTTTTTT

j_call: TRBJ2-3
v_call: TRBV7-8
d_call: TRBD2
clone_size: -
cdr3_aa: CASSSLAATDTQYF
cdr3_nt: TGTGCCAGCAGCTCCCTAGCGGCCACAGATACGCAGTATTTT

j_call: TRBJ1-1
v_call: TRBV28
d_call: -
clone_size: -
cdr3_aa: CASSSPAGGGTEAFF
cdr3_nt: TGTGCCAGCAGTTCCCCCGCCGGGGGAGGCACTGAAGCTTTCTTT

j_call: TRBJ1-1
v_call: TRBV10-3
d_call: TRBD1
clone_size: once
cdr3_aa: CAIRDRVSGMAPEAFF
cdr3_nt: TGTGCCATCAGGGACAGGGTGAGTGGAATGGCTCCTGAAGCTTTCTTT

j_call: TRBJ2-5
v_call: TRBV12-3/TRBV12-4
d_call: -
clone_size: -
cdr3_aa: CASSLGLDETQYF
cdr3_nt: TGTGCCAGCAGTTTAGGGCTAGATGAGACCCAGTACTTC

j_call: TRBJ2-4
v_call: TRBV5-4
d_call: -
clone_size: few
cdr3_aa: CASSSPPLVNIQYF
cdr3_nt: TGTGCCAGCAGCTCCCCCCCCTTAGTTAACATTCAGTACTTC

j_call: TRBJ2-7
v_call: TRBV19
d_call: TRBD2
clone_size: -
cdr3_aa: CASSPGLADYEQYF
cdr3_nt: TGTGCCAGTAGCCCGGGACTAGCGGATTACGAGCAGTACTTC

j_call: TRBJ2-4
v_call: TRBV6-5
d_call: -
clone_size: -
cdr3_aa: CASSPPLAKNIQYF
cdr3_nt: TGTGCCAGCAGTCCACCACTAGCCAAAAACATTCAGTACTTC

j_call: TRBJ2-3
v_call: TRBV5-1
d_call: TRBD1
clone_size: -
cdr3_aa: CASSGGTGGWDTQYF
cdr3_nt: TGCGCCAGCAGCGGAGGGACAGGGGGCTGGGATACGCAGTATTTT

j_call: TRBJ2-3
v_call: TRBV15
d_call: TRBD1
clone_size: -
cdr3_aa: CATSTRFGTASDTQYF
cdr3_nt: TGTGCCACCAGCACAAGATTTGGGACAGCGTCAGATACGCAGTATTTT

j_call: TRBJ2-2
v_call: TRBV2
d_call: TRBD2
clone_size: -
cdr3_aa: CASSQREGQGGELFF
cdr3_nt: TGTGCCAGCAGTCAGCGGGAGGGCCAGGGCGGGGAGCTGTTTTTT

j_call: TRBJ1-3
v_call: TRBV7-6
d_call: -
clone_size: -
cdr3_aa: CASSLAPGNAGNTIYF
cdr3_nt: TGTGCCAGCAGCTTAGCCCCAGGCAACGCAGGAAACACCATATATTTT

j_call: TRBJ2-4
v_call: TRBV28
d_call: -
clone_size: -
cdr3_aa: CASSRSRTGFTGIQYF
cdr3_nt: TGTGCCAGCAGCCGTTCCCGGACTGGTTTCACTGGCATTCAGTACTTC

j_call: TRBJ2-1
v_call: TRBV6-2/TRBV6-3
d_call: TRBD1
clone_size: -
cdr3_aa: CASSYYRREGARGNEQFF
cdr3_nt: TGTGCCAGCAGTTACTACCGCCGCGAGGGGGCGAGAGGCAATGAGCAGTTCTTC

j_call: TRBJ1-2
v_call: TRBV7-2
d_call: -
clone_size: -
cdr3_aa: CASSPPLAGPLSGYTF
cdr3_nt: TGTGCCAGCAGCCCTCCCCTGGCAGGGCCGCTATCGGGCTACACCTTC

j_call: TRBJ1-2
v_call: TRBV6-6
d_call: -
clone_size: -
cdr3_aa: CASSRTANYGYTF
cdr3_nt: TGTGCCAGCAGTAGAACGGCTAACTATGGCTACACCTTC

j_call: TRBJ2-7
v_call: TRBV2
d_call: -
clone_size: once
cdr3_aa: CASSFSPELASYEQYF
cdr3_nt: TGTGCCAGCAGTTTCTCCCCGGAGTTAGCGAGCTACGAGCAGTACTTC

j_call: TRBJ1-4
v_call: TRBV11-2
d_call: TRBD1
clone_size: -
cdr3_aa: CASSTGTGDEKLFF
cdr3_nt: TGTGCCAGCAGCACAGGGACAGGGGATGAAAAACTGTTTTTT

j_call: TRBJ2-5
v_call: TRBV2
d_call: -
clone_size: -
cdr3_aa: CASSETRSGQETQYF
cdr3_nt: TGTGCCAGCAGTGAAACGCGCTCTGGCCAAGAGACCCAGTACTTC

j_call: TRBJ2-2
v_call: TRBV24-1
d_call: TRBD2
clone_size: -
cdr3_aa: CATSEHGLAGGFSNTGELFF
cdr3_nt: TGTGCCACCAGTGAACACGGACTAGCGGGAGGATTCTCGAACACCGGGGAGCTGTTTTTT

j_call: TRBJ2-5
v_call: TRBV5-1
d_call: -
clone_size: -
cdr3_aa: CASSPEGTHQETQYF
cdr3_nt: TGCGCCAGCAGCCCGGAGGGGACCCATCAAGAGACCCAGTACTTC

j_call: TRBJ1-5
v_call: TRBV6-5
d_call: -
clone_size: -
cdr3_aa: CASSYSRQNSNQPQHF
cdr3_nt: TGTGCCAGCAGTTACTCGAGGCAGAATAGCAATCAGCCCCAGCATTTT

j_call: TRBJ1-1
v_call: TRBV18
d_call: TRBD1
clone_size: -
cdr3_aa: CASSLDGTGGREAFF
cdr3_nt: TGTGCCAGCTCACTTGACGGGACAGGGGGCAGAGAAGCTTTCTTT

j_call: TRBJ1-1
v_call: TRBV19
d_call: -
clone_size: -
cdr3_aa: CASSIRNEGAEAFF
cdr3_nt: TGTGCCAGTAGTATTAGGAACGAGGGCGCTGAAGCTTTCTTT

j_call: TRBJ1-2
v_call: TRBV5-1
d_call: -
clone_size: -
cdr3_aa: CASSLETGYGGYTF
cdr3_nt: TGCGCCAGCAGCTTGGAAACAGGTTACGGCGGCTACACCTTC

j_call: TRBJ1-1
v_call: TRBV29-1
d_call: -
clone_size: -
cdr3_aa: CSGRTELNTEAFF
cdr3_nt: TGCAGCGGACGGACAGAGCTGAACACTGAAGCTTTCTTT

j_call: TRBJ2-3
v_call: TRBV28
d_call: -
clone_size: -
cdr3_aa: CASSPPLVEGTDTQYF
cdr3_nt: TGTGCCAGCAGCCCTCCCCTAGTGGAAGGCACAGATACGCAGTATTTT

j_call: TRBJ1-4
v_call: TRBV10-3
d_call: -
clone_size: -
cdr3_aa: CASSRGLNEKLFF
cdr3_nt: TGTGCCAGTAGTCGGGGACTGAATGAAAAACTGTTTTTT

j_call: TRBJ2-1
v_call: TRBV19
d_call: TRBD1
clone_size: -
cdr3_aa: CASSSRDRGGHEQFF
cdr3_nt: TGTGCCAGTAGTAGCCGGGACAGGGGTGGTCATGAGCAGTTCTTC

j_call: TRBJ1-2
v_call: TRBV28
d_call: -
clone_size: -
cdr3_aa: CASSQGLRNYGYTF
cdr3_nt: TGTGCCAGCAGTCAGGGTTTGCGTAACTATGGCTACACCTTC

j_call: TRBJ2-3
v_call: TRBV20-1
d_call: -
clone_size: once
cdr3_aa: CSASGPGGADTQYF
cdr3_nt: TGCAGTGCTAGTGGGCCGGGGGGCGCAGATACGCAGTATTTT

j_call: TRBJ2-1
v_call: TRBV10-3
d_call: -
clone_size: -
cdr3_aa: CAILRTGLYNEQFF
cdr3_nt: TGTGCCATCTTGCGGACTGGCCTATACAATGAGCAGTTCTTC

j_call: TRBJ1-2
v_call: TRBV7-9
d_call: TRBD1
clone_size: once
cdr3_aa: CASSGGTGGMNYGYTF
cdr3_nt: TGTGCCAGCAGCGGGGGCACAGGGGGCATGAACTATGGCTACACCTTC

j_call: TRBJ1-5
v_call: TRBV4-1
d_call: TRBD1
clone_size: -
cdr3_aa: CASSQGTGNQPQHF
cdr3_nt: TGCGCCAGCAGCCAAGGGACAGGGAACCAGCCCCAGCATTTT

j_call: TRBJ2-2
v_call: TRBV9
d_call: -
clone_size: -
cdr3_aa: CASSPKRGSSSSGELFF
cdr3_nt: TGTGCCAGCAGCCCCAAAAGGGGAAGCAGTTCCTCCGGGGAGCTGTTTTTT

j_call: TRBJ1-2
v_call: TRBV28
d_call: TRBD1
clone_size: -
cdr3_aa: CASSLTRGLDGDGYTF
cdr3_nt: TGTGCCAGCAGTCTGACCAGGGGGTTAGATGGGGATGGCTACACCTTC

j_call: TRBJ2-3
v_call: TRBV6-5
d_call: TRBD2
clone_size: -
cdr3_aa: CASSSRGSGGADTQYF
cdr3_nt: TGTGCCAGCAGTTCCCGTGGTAGCGGGGGGGCAGATACGCAGTATTTT

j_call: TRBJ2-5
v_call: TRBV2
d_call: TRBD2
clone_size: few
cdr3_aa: CASSDPLADVQETQYF
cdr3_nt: TGTGCCAGCAGTGACCCCCTAGCGGATGTTCAAGAGACCCAGTACTTC

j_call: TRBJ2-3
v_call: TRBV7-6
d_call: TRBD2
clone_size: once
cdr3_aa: CASSLGTSFTDTQYF
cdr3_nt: TGTGCCAGCAGCTTGGGGACTAGCTTTACAGATACGCAGTATTTT

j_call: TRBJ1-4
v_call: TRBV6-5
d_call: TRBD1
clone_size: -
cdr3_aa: CASNGQGWEKLFF
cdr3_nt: TGTGCCAGCAATGGACAGGGTTGGGAAAAACTGTTTTTT

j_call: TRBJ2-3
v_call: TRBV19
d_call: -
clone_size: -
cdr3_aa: CASSILHTDTQYF
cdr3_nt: TGTGCCAGTAGTATATTACACACAGATACGCAGTATTTT

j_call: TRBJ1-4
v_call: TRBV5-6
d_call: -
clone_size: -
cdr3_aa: CASSLRGYVEKLFF
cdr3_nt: TGTGCCAGCAGCTTGCGGGGATATGTTGAAAAACTGTTTTTT

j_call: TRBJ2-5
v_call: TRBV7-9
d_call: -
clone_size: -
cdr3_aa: CASSLGAGHQETQYF
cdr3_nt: TGTGCCAGCAGCTTAGGTGCGGGCCACCAAGAGACCCAGTACTTC

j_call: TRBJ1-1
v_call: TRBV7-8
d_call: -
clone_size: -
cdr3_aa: CASSLAQGSTEAFF
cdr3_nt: TGTGCCAGCAGCTTAGCCCAGGGGAGCACTGAAGCTTTCTTT

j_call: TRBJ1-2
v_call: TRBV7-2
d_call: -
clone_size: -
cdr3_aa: CASSTRDMPLYTF
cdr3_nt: TGTGCCAGCAGCACCCGGGACATGCCACTCTACACCTTC

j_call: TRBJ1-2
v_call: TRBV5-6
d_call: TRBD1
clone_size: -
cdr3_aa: CASTRDSNYGYTF
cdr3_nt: TGTGCCAGCACCCGGGACAGTAACTATGGCTACACCTTC